The 27 T cell receptor beta chains below all came from one sample that was sequenced in a study of identical twins (dated by TCRdb to about 2016). Libraries were constructed by 5' RACE. The run used an Illumina HiSeq 2000. TCRdb handled the public reads itself, with Q25 trimming in fastp and clone calling in MiXCR, and kept productive beta chains. Records with the same CDR3 protein are collapsed into one entry carrying the most frequent genes and DNA. This sample holds hundreds of thousands of distinct CDR3 sequences; more than 9% were observed only once. The biggest ten clones account for around 1.6% of the sample. The same sample was also used in a study of yellow fever vaccine responses in identical twins.

Input material: PBMCs. The receptors were gathered from a woman aged 18-29 years in good health.

This sequence joins TRBV12-3 or TRBV12-4 and TRBJ2-7, with 7 bases fitting TRBD1. The CDR3 loop spans 14 amino acids. V was clipped by 1 base and J by 9 bases; unmatched bases: 9. CDR3 DNA: TGTGCCAGCAGTTTAGGCGTGGGTCAGGGGGTGCAGTACTTC. Residues: CASSLGVGQGVQYF.

The gene calls are TRBV5-1 and TRBJ2-2; unclear D gene. With 4 bases removed from V and 5 bases from J, the gap between germline ends came to 18 bases. Germline V gene sequence: CDR1 SGHRS, CDR2 YFSETQ. The length of the CDR3 is 16 residues. The CDR3 DNA reads as TGCGCCAGCAGCCTACTTGGCGAGGTGCGGACCGGGGAGCTGTTTTTT. It yields the protein CASSLLGEVRTGELFF.

Worth noting for this clonotype: One junction end disagrees with the germline gene, perhaps due to a read error. The chain employs TRBV11-1 and TRBJ2-2, with D possibly matching TRBD2 (6 bases). Looked up from germline, CDR1 is SGHAT and CDR2 is FQDESV (reference sequence). CDR3 length: 18 amino acids. This CDR3 is CVSSPQRTGDRDTGELFF. The DNA of the CDR3 is TGTGTCAGCAGCCCGCAGCGGACGGGGGATCGGGACACCGGGGAGCTGTTTTTT.

The chain couples TRBV12-3 or TRBV12-4 to TRBJ2-7; D tentatively reads TRBD1 or TRBD2 (5 bases each). Deletions cut 3 bases from V and 4 bases from J, with 10 bases between. This CDR3 contains 13 residues. CDR3 in amino acids: CASSLGPKYEQYF. Here the CDR3 DNA reads TGTGCCAGCAGTTTGGGACCGAAGTACGAGCAGTACTTC.

The sample holds many counts of this clonotype. This sequence joins TRBV5-1 and TRBJ2-1; D unresolved. Germline assignment: CDR1 SGHRS and CDR2 YFSETQ. This CDR3 spans 11 amino acids. Trimming cost V 0 bases and J 9 bases, with 4 bases left between them. The CDR3 is CASSLEFEQFF. CDR3 DNA: TGCGCCAGCAGCTTGGAATTTGAGCAGTTCTTC.

This clonotype was counted between two and nine times. As DNA, the CDR3 is TGTGCCAGCAGTTACTCGGGACAAATAAATCAGCCCCAGCATTTT. It codes for CASSYSGQINQPQHF. The chain is built from TRBV6-5 and TRBJ1-5; D is perhaps TRBD1 (6 bases). The V end was cut by 0 bases, the J end by 4 bases, with 10 bases between. In germline, CDR1 is MNHEY, CDR2 SVGAGI. The CDR3 extends over 15 amino acids.

This clonotype was found a few times. The V call is TRBV7-6, the J call TRBJ2-5; D remains unclear. Trimming cost V 3 bases and J 0 bases, with 5 bases left between them. This CDR3 region has 13 residues. The germline V gene encodes CDR1 SGHVS and CDR2 FNYEAQ. CDR3 residues: CASSFGHQETQYF. CDR3 in DNA: TGTGCCAGCAGCTTCGGACACCAAGAGACCCAGTACTTC.

This clonotype was seen a handful of times. V is TRBV7-2 and J is TRBJ1-1; D is uncertain. V was cut by 4 bases and J by 10 bases, with 22 bases left in between. CDR3 size: 15 residues. Germline V lookup: CDR1 SGHTA, CDR2 FQGNSA. Written as DNA, the CDR3 is TGTGCCAGCAGCTCTCCGAATGAATATACATGGGGAGCTTTCTTT. Its protein is CASSSPNEYTWGAFF.

The table lists this clonotype with a few counts. The V and J genes are TRBV12-3 or TRBV12-4 and TRBJ2-2; D is uncertain. The CDR3 extends over 12 amino acids. Trimming took off 2 bases at V and 6 bases at J, with 4 bases between the two ends. CDR3 loop: CASSLQAGELFF. The CDR3 DNA follows: TGTGCCAGCAGTTTACAGGCCGGGGAGCTGTTTTTT.

This clonotype was picked up a small number of times. The rearrangement uses TRBV6-2 or TRBV6-3 and TRBJ2-1; tentatively, D is TRBD2 (5 bases). V lost 2 bases and J lost 6, with 8 bases in between. This CDR3 comprises 13 residues. Germline CDR1 MNHEY, CDR2 SVGEGT. This CDR3 reads CASSYREFNEQFF. The CDR3 DNA follows: TGTGCCAGCAGTTACCGGGAATTCAATGAGCAGTTCTTC.

This clonotype has a handful of counts. The gene calls are TRBV11-1 and TRBJ2-1, with no clear D. Trimming stripped 6 bases from V and 4 bases from J, with 7 bases between. CDR1 and CDR2 (germline): SGHAT, FQDESV (reference sequence). The CDR3 has 12 residues. CDR3 nucleotides: TGTGCCAGCAGTCATATATACAATGAGCAGTTCTTC. This encodes CASSHIYNEQFF.

This clonotype was recorded many times. This CDR3 reads CASSGVRGGRSYNEQFF. The CDR3, as DNA: TGCGCCAGCAGTGGGGTCAGAGGGGGCAGATCCTACAATGAGCAGTTCTTC. The chain links TRBV10-1 to TRBJ2-1; 7 nucleotides line up with TRBD1. This CDR3 has 17 residues. Germline CDR1 and CDR2: WNHNN and SYGVQD (reference sequence). V lost 4 bases and J lost 1; bases outside the gene matches: 10.

This clonotype occurred a few times. The chain uses TRBV24-1 and TRBJ2-3; TRBD2 matches 7 bases. The CDR3 runs 16 residues. The germline V gene has CDR1 KGHDR and CDR2 SFDVKD. With V trimmed by 4 bases and J by 0 bases, 6 bases remained unmatched. This chain's CDR3 is CATSDVTSESTDTQYF. The CDR3 DNA follows: TGTGCCACCAGTGACGTTACTAGCGAAAGCACAGATACGCAGTATTTT.

J is TRBJ2-1 and V is TRBV5-1, with TRBD1 matching over 7 bases. Trimming at V came to 4 bases and at J to 0 bases, leaving 4 bases not matched to a gene. CDR3 length: 15 amino acids. Germline V gene lookup returns CDR1 SGHRS and CDR2 YFSETQ. The CDR3 sequence: CASSPGTVSYNEQFF. CDR3 coding DNA: TGCGCCAGCAGCCCCGGGACAGTCTCCTACAATGAGCAGTTCTTC.

This clonotype was seen more than once but under ten times. The V gene is TRBV12-3 or TRBV12-4, the J gene TRBJ1-2, with D possibly TRBD1 on 5 matching bases. Trimming pared 6 bases from V and 3 bases from J, leaving 14 bases between. The CDR3 is made up of 14 amino acids. The CDR3 coding sequence is TGTGCCAGCAGGGGCGGGACCAGGGACTATGGCTACACCTTC. Translation: CASRGGTRDYGYTF.

A few counts support this clonotype. CDR3 residues: CASREGQGGNIQYF. The CDR3, as DNA: TGTGCCAGCAGGGAGGGACAGGGTGGGAACATTCAGTACTTC. This chain joins TRBV5-5 and TRBJ2-4, with TRBD1 matching over 9 bases. Unmatched junction bases numbered 7, after V lost 5 bases and J lost 7 bases. From germline, CDR1 is SGHKS and CDR2 YYEKEE (reference sequence). This CDR3 has 14 residues.

This clonotype was recorded at least ten times. The chain links TRBV12-3 or TRBV12-4 to TRBJ2-1; D gene unclear. The CDR3 is 14 amino acids. V lost 5 bases, J lost 0 bases, and 8 bases lay in between. The CDR3 region is CASSPSTSYNEQFF. CDR3 in DNA: TGTGCCAGCAGTCCATCCACCTCCTACAATGAGCAGTTCTTC.

This chain connects TRBV4-2 to TRBJ2-7; 14 bases fit TRBD2. CDR3 length: 17 amino acids. Germline-derived CDR1 and CDR2 are LGHNA and YNFKEQ. V trimming: 4 bases; J trimming: 2 bases; junction bases outside the gene matches: 7. The CDR3 loop is CASSLGTSGSKAYEQYF. The DNA for the CDR3 is TGTGCCAGCAGCCTCGGGACTAGCGGGAGTAAAGCCTACGAGCAGTACTTC.

Ten or more counts support this clonotype. This chain uses TRBV28 with TRBJ1-1, with D perhaps matching TRBD1 (5 bases). Looked up from germline, CDR1 is MDHEN and CDR2 is SYDVKM. V lost 7 bases and J lost 4, with 13 bases in between. CDR3 length: 13 residues. The CDR3 DNA follows: TGTGCCAGCACCACTCGGGGGGGCACTGAAGCTTTCTTT. Its protein product is CASTTRGGTEAFF.

This clonotype was found a few times. CDR3 sequence (DNA): TGCAGTGCTAGGAACCTCTACGAGCAGTACGTC. This codes for CSARNLYEQYV. The chain uses TRBV20-1 and TRBJ2-7; D is unresolved. V was shortened by 3 bases and J by 3 bases, with 6 bases between the two germline ends. The V gene's germline CDR1 is DFQATT and CDR2 SNEGSKA (reference sequence). The CDR3 runs 11 residues.

This clonotype was observed a few times. This rearrangement joins TRBV12-3 or TRBV12-4 to TRBJ2-7; perhaps TRBD2 as D (5 bases). The CDR3 covers 14 residues. The V and J ends lost 2 bases and 2 bases respectively, with 10 bases between them. The CDR3 loop reads CASSLTPGTYEQYF. In DNA form, the CDR3 reads TGTGCCAGCAGTTTAACTCCGGGAACCTACGAGCAGTACTTC.

The CDR3 nucleotides are TGCAGTGCTAGAGACCGACAGGGCACAGATACGCAGTATTTT. This encodes CSARDRQGTDTQYF. The genes are TRBV20-1 and TRBJ2-3; a possible D gene is TRBD1 (6 bases). The length of the CDR3 is 14 residues. V was pared by 0 bases and J by 1 base, with 8 bases between. CDR1 and CDR2 (germline): DFQATT, SNEGSKA (reference sequence).

This clonotype was observed a few times. The V and J genes are TRBV27 and TRBJ1-2; 7 bases fit TRBD1. V shed 5 bases and J 3 bases; nucleotides not matched to a gene: 9. CDR1 and CDR2 (germline): MNHEY, SMNVEV (reference sequence). This CDR3 has 15 amino acids. CDR3 in DNA: TGTGCCAGCAGTCTTGAAAGGGGGCGCGACTATGGCTACACCTTC. This codes for CASSLERGRDYGYTF.

This clonotype came up many times. The chain is built from TRBV28 and TRBJ2-3; 8 nucleotides agree with TRBD2. The V segment lost 2 bases and the J segment 1 base; nucleotides outside the gene matches: 8. Looked up from germline, CDR1 is MDHEN and CDR2 is SYDVKM. CDR3 length: 17 residues. CDR3 coding DNA: TGTGCCAGCAGTTTACCCGGACTAGCAGAGCGCACAGATACGCAGTATTTT. Translated, it gives CASSLPGLAERTDTQYF.

This clonotype was counted at least ten times. The chain uses TRBV28 and TRBJ2-5, with 7 bases that match TRBD1. Trimming cost V 3 bases and J 5 bases; bases outside gene matches: 3. From germline, CDR1 is MDHEN and CDR2 SYDVKM. The CDR3 contains 13 residues. CDR3 region: CASSFEGAETQYF. The CDR3 DNA follows: TGTGCCAGCAGTTTTGAGGGGGCGGAGACCCAGTACTTC.

This clonotype was recorded once. This rearrangement joins TRBV10-3 to TRBJ2-2; 9 nucleotides agree with TRBD2. The CDR3 contains 18 residues. The junction had 6 bases not matched to a gene; V was cut back by 0 bases and J by 1 base. Germline V gene lookup returns CDR1 ENHRY and CDR2 SYGVKD. CDR3 protein: CAISESLYSGGNTGELFF. CDR3 DNA sequence: TGTGCCATCAGTGAGTCCCTCTATAGCGGGGGGAACACCGGGGAGCTGTTTTTT.

V gene TRBV4-1 combines with J gene TRBJ2-2; TRBD2 matches at 8 bases. The CDR3 length is 17 residues. CDR1 and CDR2 from the germline V gene are MGHRA and YSYEKL. V trimming: 1 base; J trimming: 4 bases; junction bases outside the gene matches: 8. The CDR3 spells CASSQVASGGGTGELFF. In DNA form, the CDR3 reads TGCGCCAGCAGCCAAGTAGCAAGCGGGGGCGGCACCGGGGAGCTGTTTTTT.